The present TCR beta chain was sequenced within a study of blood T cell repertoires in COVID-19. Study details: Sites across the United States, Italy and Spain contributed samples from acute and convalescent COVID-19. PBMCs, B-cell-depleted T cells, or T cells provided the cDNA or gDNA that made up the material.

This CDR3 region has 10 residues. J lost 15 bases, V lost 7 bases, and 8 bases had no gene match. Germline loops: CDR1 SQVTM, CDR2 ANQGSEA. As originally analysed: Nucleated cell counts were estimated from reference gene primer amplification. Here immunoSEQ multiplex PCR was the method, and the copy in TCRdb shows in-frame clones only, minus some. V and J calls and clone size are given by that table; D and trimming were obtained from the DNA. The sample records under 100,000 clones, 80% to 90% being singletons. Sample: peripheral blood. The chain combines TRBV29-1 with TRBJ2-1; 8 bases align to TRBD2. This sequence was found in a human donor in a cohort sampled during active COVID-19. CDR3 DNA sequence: TGCAGCGCCGGGACGAGCGGGGGGTTCTTC. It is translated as CSAGTSGGFF.